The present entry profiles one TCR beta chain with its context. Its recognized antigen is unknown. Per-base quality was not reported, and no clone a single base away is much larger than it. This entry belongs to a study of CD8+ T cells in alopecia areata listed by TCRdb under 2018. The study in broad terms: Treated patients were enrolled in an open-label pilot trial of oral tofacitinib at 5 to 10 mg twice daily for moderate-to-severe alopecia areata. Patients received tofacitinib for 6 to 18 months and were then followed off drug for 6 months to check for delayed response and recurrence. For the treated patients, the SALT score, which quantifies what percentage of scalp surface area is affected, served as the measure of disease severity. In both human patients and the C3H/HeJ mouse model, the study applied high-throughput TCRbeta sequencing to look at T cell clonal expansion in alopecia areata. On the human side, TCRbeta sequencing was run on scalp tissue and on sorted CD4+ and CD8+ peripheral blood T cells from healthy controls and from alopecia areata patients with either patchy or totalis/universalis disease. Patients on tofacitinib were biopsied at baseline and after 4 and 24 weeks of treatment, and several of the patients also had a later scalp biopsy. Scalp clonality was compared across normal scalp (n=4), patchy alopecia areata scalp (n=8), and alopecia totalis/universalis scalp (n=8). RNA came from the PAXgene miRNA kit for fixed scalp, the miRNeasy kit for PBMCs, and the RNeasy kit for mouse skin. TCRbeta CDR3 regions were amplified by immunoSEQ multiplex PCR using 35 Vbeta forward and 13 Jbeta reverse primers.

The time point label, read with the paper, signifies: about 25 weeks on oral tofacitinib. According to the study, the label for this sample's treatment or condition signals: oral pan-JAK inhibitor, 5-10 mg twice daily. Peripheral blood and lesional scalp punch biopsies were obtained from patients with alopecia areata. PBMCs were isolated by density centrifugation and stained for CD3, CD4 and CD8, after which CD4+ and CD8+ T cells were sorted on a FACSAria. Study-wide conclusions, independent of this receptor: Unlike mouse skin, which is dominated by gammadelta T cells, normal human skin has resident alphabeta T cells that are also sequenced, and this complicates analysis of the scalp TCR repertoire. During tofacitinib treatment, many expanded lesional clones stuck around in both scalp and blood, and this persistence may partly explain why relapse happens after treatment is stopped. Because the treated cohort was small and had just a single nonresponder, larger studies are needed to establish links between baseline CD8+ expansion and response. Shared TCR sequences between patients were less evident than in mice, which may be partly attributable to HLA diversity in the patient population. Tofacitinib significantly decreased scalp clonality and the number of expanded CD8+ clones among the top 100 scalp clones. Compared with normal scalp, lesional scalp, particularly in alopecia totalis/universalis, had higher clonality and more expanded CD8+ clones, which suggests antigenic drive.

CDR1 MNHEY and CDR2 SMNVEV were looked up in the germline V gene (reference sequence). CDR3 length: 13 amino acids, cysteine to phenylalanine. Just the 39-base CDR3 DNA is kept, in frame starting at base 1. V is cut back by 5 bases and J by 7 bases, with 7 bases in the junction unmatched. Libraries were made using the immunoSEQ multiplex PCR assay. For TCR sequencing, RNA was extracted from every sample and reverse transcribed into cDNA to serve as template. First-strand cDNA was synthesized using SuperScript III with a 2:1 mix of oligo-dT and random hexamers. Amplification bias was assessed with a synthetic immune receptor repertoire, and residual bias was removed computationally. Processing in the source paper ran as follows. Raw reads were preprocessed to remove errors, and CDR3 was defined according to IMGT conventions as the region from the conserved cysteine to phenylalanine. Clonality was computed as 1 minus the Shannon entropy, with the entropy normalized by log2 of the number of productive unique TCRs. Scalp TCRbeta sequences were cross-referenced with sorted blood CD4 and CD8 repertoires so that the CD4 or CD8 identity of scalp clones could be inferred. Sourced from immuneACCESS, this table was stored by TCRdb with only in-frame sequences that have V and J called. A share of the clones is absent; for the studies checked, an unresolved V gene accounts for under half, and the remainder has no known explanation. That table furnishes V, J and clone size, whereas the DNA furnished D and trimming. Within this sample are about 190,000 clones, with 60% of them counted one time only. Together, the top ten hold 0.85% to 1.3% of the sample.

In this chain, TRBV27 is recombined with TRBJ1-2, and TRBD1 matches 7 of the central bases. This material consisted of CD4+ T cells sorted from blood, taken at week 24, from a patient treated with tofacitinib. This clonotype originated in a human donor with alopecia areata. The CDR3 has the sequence CASSPDRDCGYTF. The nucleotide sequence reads TGTGCCAGCAGTCCAGACAGGGACTGTGGCTACACCTTC.